A selection of T cell receptor beta chains follows, all from one sample in a study of blood T cells in healthy people across ages. TCRdb used MiXCR to reprocess the 5' RACE reads, holding one entry per CDR3 protein. Of about 1,400,000 distinct CDR3 sequences listed, roughly 64% are singletons. Material: blood. The receptors shown here come from a man aged 18-30 years in good health. The CDR3 runs from the conserved cysteine through the conserved F or W. Fields, in order: J gene, V gene, CDR3 protein.

TRBJ1-1 TRBV12-5 CASGKQGMNTEAFF
TRBJ2-1 TRBV12-3/TRBV12-4 CASSFQKGYNEQFF
TRBJ2-1 TRBV27 CASSLRDDEQFF
- TRBV20-1 CSARGSSLETQYF
TRBJ1-6 TRBV5-1 CASSPRPPSGGSPLHF
TRBJ2-1 TRBV15 CATSREAAAYNEQFF
- TRBV12-3/TRBV12-4 CASSRRDTLYEQYF
TRBJ1-2 TRBV2 CASSEEMASYGYTF
TRBJ2-7 TRBV9 CASSVAKGPDYEQYF
TRBJ2-1 TRBV24-1 CATSVDNEQFF
TRBJ1-2 TRBV12-3/TRBV12-4 CASSLIGLEDGYTF
TRBJ2-7 TRBV10-3 CAISGRDYQAYEQYF
TRBJ2-3 TRBV9 CASSVDPGDTQYF
TRBJ2-7 TRBV14 CASSQAVDTGYEQYF
TRBJ2-7 TRBV12-3/TRBV12-4 CASSPSGVYKYEQYF
TRBJ1-6 TRBV4-1 CASSPTGTGGISPLHF
TRBJ1-5 TRBV6-5 CASSYGADQPQHF
TRBJ2-7 TRBV20-1 CSARGLEAYEQYF
TRBJ2-7 TRBV4-2 CASSHPWGAGVFYEQYF
TRBJ2-7 TRBV5-1 CASSLLYREDEQYF
TRBJ1-2 TRBV27 CASSFGQGTGYTF
TRBJ1-2 TRBV6-1 CASSGTGRQAGYTF
TRBJ1-2 TRBV2 CAGSDMQGGGYTF
TRBJ2-1 TRBV4-1 CVSSQSLPGQGYNEQFF
TRBJ2-7 TRBV13 CASSSGRRISYEQYF
TRBJ2-7 TRBV6-6 CASSWGTSVYYEQYF
TRBJ2-7 TRBV3-1 CASSHRTSGSSYEQYF
TRBJ2-7 TRBV11-2 CASSAPRQGSEQYF
TRBJ1-1 TRBV27 CASSLGTGHLGTEAFF
TRBJ2-1 TRBV3-1 CASSQEEPARLAGRPSSYNEQFF
TRBJ2-7 TRBV7-2 CASSLYSGRGLVEQYF
TRBJ1-2 TRBV12-3/TRBV12-4 CATGTGGLNGYTF
TRBJ2-7 TRBV20-1 CSARPPQGQDEQYF
TRBJ2-6 TRBV28 CASSSGGGLSGANVLTF
TRBJ2-3 TRBV4-2 CASSRLAGEVDTQYF
- TRBV12-3/TRBV12-4 CASRQGLTLYEQYF
TRBJ1-2 TRBV20-1 CSASQASSYGYTF
TRBJ2-1 TRBV27 CASSWGRAGTHEQFF
- TRBV2 CASRDRGGSYEQYF
TRBJ1-6 TRBV10-2 CASSDRVNSPLHF
TRBJ2-3 TRBV12-3/TRBV12-4 CASSRGLAGGADTQYF
TRBJ2-7 TRBV4-1 CASSQPRGGTSRGSSYEQYF
TRBJ2-7 TRBV6-5 CASSYWDRSSYEQYF
TRBJ2-1 TRBV4-2 CASSHSLADNEQFF
TRBJ2-5 TRBV5-1 CASSLFGQVRETQYF
TRBJ2-7 TRBV3-1 CASSQGRSGEASYEQYF
TRBJ2-1 TRBV12-3/TRBV12-4 CASSLMGLAGANEQFF
TRBJ2-1 TRBV20-1 CSASLTSGRFDEQFF
TRBJ2-3 TRBV4-1 CASSQDANTDTQYF
TRBJ1-5 TRBV4-1 CASSQESTGGYQPQHF
TRBJ2-7 TRBV20-1 CSAPGTGPYEQYF
TRBJ2-7 TRBV29-1 CSVDKEPYYEQYF
TRBJ2-3 TRBV7-2 CASSTTPSRRLTDTQYF
TRBJ2-1 TRBV7-2 CASSAGPRGQFF
TRBJ1-2 TRBV20-1 CSARVSDRVGFYGYTF
TRBJ2-5 TRBV7-2 CASSPRDLATYQETQYF